Presented here are 8 T cell receptor beta chains from one specimen sequenced in a study of blood T cell repertoires in COVID-19. Generated by immunoSEQ multiplex PCR, the TCRdb table keeps only in-frame clones and is missing some. This table holds fewer than 500,000 clones, roughly nine tenths found once. The sequencing sample was made of PBMCs or T cells enriched from blood (not recorded which). These receptors originate from a woman aged 18-29 years with acute COVID-19.

V and J are TRBV19 and TRBJ2-1; 9 bases fit TRBD2. After removal of 3 bases from V and 7 bases from J, the junction contained 7 bases not matched to a gene. Germline V CDR1 and CDR2: LNHDA, SQIVND (reference sequence). The CDR3 loop spans 15 amino acids. CDR3 amino acids: CASSIASGTSNEQFF. CDR3 nucleotides: TGTGCCAGTAGTATCGCTAGCGGGACCAGTAATGAGCAGTTCTTC.

The gene calls are TRBV3-1 (or the pseudogene TRBV3-2) and TRBJ2-7; 8 positions agree with TRBD1. Germline V gene sequence: CDR1 LGHDT, CDR2 YNNKEL (reference sequence). CDR3 size: 13 residues. J gave up 5 bases and V 2 bases, and 2 bases lay outside the gene matches. The CDR3 here is CASSQQGANEQYF. CDR3 DNA: TGTGCCAGCAGCCAACAGGGGGCTAACGAGCAGTACTTC.

The chain has TRBV6-5 and TRBJ2-1, with TRBD1 matching over 11 bases. The V gene end was trimmed by 7 bases and the J gene end by 8 bases; junction bases not matched to a gene: 4. Germline-derived CDR1 and CDR2 are MNHEY and SVGAGI. The CDR3 length is 13 residues. CDR3 nucleotide sequence: TGTGCCAGCACTGGACAGGGGGCATATGAGCAGTTCTTC. Translated, it gives CASTGQGAYEQFF.

CDR3 sequence: CASSPDRGTYEQYF. Here the CDR3 DNA reads TGTGCCAGTAGCCCGGACAGGGGTACTTACGAGCAGTACTTC. This chain uses TRBV19 with TRBJ2-7, with 9 bases that match TRBD1. The CDR3 has 14 amino acids. Looked up from germline, CDR1 is LNHDA and CDR2 is SQIVND (reference sequence). The V segment lost 6 bases and the J segment 4 bases; nucleotides outside the gene matches: 7.

This chain's CDR3 is CAISDPGTGDGNTIYF. CDR3 nucleotide sequence: TGTGCCATCAGTGACCCCGGGACAGGGGATGGAAACACCATATATTTT. J is TRBJ1-3 and V is TRBV10-3, with 10 bases lining up with TRBD1. CDR3 length: 16 residues. The V and J ends lost 3 bases and 3 bases, in that order; junction bases with no gene match: 5. Germline CDR1 is ENHRY and CDR2 is SYGVKD.

The V call is TRBV6-5, the J call TRBJ1-2; TRBD1 might be the D (6 bases). Trimming cost V 7 bases and J 4 bases, with 16 bases left between them. The CDR3 covers 14 residues. Germline V CDR1 and CDR2: MNHEY, SVGAGI. The CDR3 sequence: CASNTGTTFYGYTF. CDR3 DNA: TGTGCCAGCAATACAGGGACCACTTTCTATGGCTACACCTTC.

This clone was seen a single time. The chain joins TRBV9 to TRBJ2-5, with 11 positions matching TRBD2. Unmatched junction bases numbered 2, after V lost 0 bases and J lost 4 bases. The CDR3 is 15 residues long. Germline V CDR1 and CDR2: SGDLS, YYNGEE. CDR3 protein: CASSVALAGAETQYF. CDR3 bases: TGTGCCAGCAGCGTAGCACTAGCGGGAGCAGAGACCCAGTACTTC.

The gene calls are TRBV27 and TRBJ1-4; 12 bases align to TRBD1. V dropped 5 bases and J dropped 9; count of bases not matched to a gene: 4. From germline, CDR1 is MNHEY and CDR2 SMNVEV (reference sequence). This CDR3 contains 14 residues. CDR3 sequence: CASSPGTGGQKLFF. CDR3 nucleotide sequence: TGTGCCAGCAGTCCCGGGACAGGGGGCCAAAAACTGTTTTTT. Combining the CDR3 with reference TRBV27 and TRBJ1-4 gives the whole variable domain EAQVTQNPRYLITVTGKKLTVTCSQNMNHEYMSWYRQDPGLGLRQIYYSMNVEVTDKGDVPEGYKVSRKEKRNFPLILESPSPNQTSLYFCASSPGTGGQKLFFGSGTQLSVL.